This T cell receptor (beta chain) was documented in a study of T-cell reconstitution after alpha-beta-depleted transplantation in children (dated by TCRdb to the mid-2010s). In the study overall: The study quantitatively tracked T-cell immune reconstitution after TCRalphabeta/CD19-depleted allogeneic hematopoietic cell transplantation in children using TCR repertoire profiling.

Comment on this clonotype: The antigen it recognizes is unknown. Qualities for individual bases were not recorded, and no much larger clone is one base off.

For this chain, trimming is 6 bases at the V end and 6 bases at the J end, and the number of junction bases without a gene match is 9. The CDR3 runs 14 residues from the cysteine to the phenylalanine. CDR3 DNA only is kept here, 42 bases in frame from base 1. Reading the label with the study, this specimen's treatment or condition is: allogeneic hematopoietic cell transplantation with graft depleted of TCRalphabeta T cells and CD19 B cells. TCRalphabeta/CD19-depleted allogeneic hematopoietic cell grafts were given to the transplant recipients, all of whom were children. What the work shows at the level of the full study, not this receptor alone: In some patients, the high TCRbeta diversity seen at day 60 was put down to recipient T cells and intrathymic progenitors that had survived conditioning. The apparently early recovery of alphabetaT-cell counts about two months after transplant reportedly depended on only several hundred rapidly expanded clones that came from non-depleted graft cells. Over the following months the frequencies of hyperexpanded clones went down, and after one year T-cell counts and TCRbeta diversity were mostly credited to newly produced T cells.

The library was produced with PCR. TCRdb records Illumina HiSeq 2500 as the sequencer. TCR libraries were prepared with molecular barcoding, using unique molecular identifiers to normalize TCRbeta repertoire quantification. The public reads were run again by TCRdb, first through fastp at Q25 and then through MiXCR, and only productive beta chains were kept. Every entry covers one CDR3 protein and lists the most common genes and DNA from its rows. Present in this sample are just over 950,000 distinct CDR3 sequences, about 31% of which were seen just once. In total, the top ten clones hold 25% to 35% of the sample.

The V and J segments used are TRBV12-3 or TRBV12-4 and TRBJ2-7; TRBD1 lines up with 9 middle nucleotides. Sequencing used PBMCs, mostly from graft donor cells, obtained 360 days after TCRalphabeta/CD19-depleted stem cell transplant. The TCR was taken from a boy under two years old who had a stem cell transplant for SCID, so the T cells may come from the graft donor. The DNA reads TGTGCCAGCAGAGGGGACAGGGTCCATGGCGAGCAGTACTTC. Its translation reads: CASRGDRVHGEQYF.